A selection of T cell receptor beta chains follows, all from one sample in a study of blood T cell repertoires in COVID-19. Using immunoSEQ multiplex PCR, the repertoire was profiled, and TCRdb retains in-frame clones only, with some absent. This table has about 270,000 clones, roughly nine tenths appearing once. Sequenced material: peripheral blood. The receptors stem from a man aged 50-59 years with acute or convalescent COVID-19. Each CDR3 is given with its conserved first and last residue. Each record gives: J gene, D gene, V gene, clone size, CDR3 protein, CDR3 DNA. A D gene is named only where the DNA matches it firmly. A row's size may be missing; if present it is once, few, many or a size class.

j_gene: TRBJ2-7; d_gene: TRBD1; v_gene: TRBV29-1; abundance: once; CDR3aa: CSVISTGAVREQYF; CDR3nt: TGCAGCGTTATCTCCACAGGGGCGGTTCGCGAGCAGTACTTC
j_gene: TRBJ1-4; d_gene: NA; v_gene: TRBV29-1; abundance: once; CDR3aa: CSVERGQNEKLFF; CDR3nt: TGCAGCGTTGAACGTGGACAGAATGAAAAACTGTTTTTT
j_gene: TRBJ1-5; d_gene: NA; v_gene: TRBV9; abundance: NA; CDR3aa: CASSAAGNQPQHF; CDR3nt: TGTGCCAGCAGCGCCGCGGGCAATCAGCCCCAGCATTTT
j_gene: TRBJ1-1; d_gene: TRBD1; v_gene: TRBV20-1; abundance: few; CDR3aa: CSAREGTGTFF; CDR3nt: TGCAGTGCTAGAGAAGGGACAGGGACTTTCTTT
j_gene: TRBJ2-2; d_gene: NA; v_gene: TRBV4-1; abundance: NA; CDR3aa: CASSQEGRGGGELFF; CDR3nt: TGCGCCAGCAGCCAAGAAGGCAGGGGTGGCGGGGAGCTGTTTTTT
j_gene: TRBJ2-1; d_gene: NA; v_gene: TRBV7-2; abundance: NA; CDR3aa: CASSPQGSYNEQFF; CDR3nt: TGTGCCAGCAGCCCCCAGGGCTCCTACAATGAGCAGTTCTTC
j_gene: TRBJ1-3; d_gene: TRBD1; v_gene: TRBV19; abundance: NA; CDR3aa: CASNLGTVENTIYF; CDR3nt: TGTGCCAGTAATCTCGGGACAGTTGAAAACACCATATATTTT
j_gene: TRBJ1-2; d_gene: NA; v_gene: TRBV20-1; abundance: NA; CDR3aa: CSASKVISDYGYTF; CDR3nt: TGCAGTGCTAGTAAAGTGATATCGGACTATGGCTACACCTTC
j_gene: TRBJ2-5; d_gene: NA; v_gene: TRBV12-3/TRBV12-4; abundance: NA; CDR3aa: CASSRRGTQYF; CDR3nt: TGTGCCAGCAGCCGCCGGGGGACCCAGTACTTC
j_gene: TRBJ1-6; d_gene: NA; v_gene: TRBV5-8; abundance: few; CDR3aa: CASSPGLRRSYNSPLHF; CDR3nt: TGTGCCAGCAGCCCTGGACTCCGCCGGTCCTATAATTCACCCCTCCACTTT
j_gene: TRBJ2-3; d_gene: NA; v_gene: TRBV10-1; abundance: NA; CDR3aa: CASSNGLTGLGQYF; CDR3nt: TGCGCCAGCTCAAACGGGTTGACAGGCCTAGGGCAGTATTTT
j_gene: TRBJ1-6; d_gene: NA; v_gene: TRBV20-1; abundance: NA; CDR3aa: CSASMGPYNSPLHF; CDR3nt: TGCAGTGCTAGTATGGGGCCCTATAATTCACCCCTCCACTTT
j_gene: TRBJ1-5; d_gene: TRBD1; v_gene: TRBV2; abundance: few; CDR3aa: CASSGMGQGVLAQHF; CDR3nt: TGTGCCAGCAGTGGCATGGGACAGGGGGTTTTGGCCCAGCATTTT
j_gene: TRBJ2-7; d_gene: NA; v_gene: TRBV5-4; abundance: NA; CDR3aa: CASSFKSWAGFGEQYF; CDR3nt: TGTGCCAGCAGCTTTAAATCGTGGGCGGGATTTGGCGAGCAGTACTTC
j_gene: TRBJ1-4; d_gene: TRBD1; v_gene: TRBV9; abundance: NA; CDR3aa: CASSVGGTGGVEKLFF; CDR3nt: TGTGCCAGCAGCGTAGGGGGCACAGGGGGCGTTGAAAAACTGTTTTTT
j_gene: TRBJ1-2; d_gene: TRBD1; v_gene: TRBV7-3; abundance: once; CDR3aa: CASSPSGTGVTYGYTF; CDR3nt: TGTGCCAGCAGCCCATCCGGGACAGGGGTTACCTATGGCTACACCTTC
j_gene: TRBJ2-7; d_gene: TRBD1; v_gene: TRBV19; abundance: once; CDR3aa: CASSITGGNYEQYF; CDR3nt: TGTGCCAGTAGTATCACAGGGGGCAACTACGAGCAGTACTTC
j_gene: TRBJ2-7; d_gene: TRBD1; v_gene: TRBV27; abundance: NA; CDR3aa: CASGGTGAYEQYF; CDR3nt: TGTGCCAGCGGAGGGACAGGTGCCTACGAGCAGTACTTC
j_gene: TRBJ1-1; d_gene: NA; v_gene: TRBV4-1; abundance: few; CDR3aa: CASSQPRKGVTEAFF; CDR3nt: TGCGCCAGCAGCCAACCCCGGAAGGGGGTCACTGAAGCTTTCTTT
j_gene: TRBJ1-4; d_gene: NA; v_gene: TRBV3-1/TRBV3-2; abundance: NA; CDR3aa: CASSHKSGHNEKLFF; CDR3nt: TGTGCCAGCAGCCACAAGTCAGGGCATAATGAAAAACTGTTTTTT
j_gene: TRBJ1-6; d_gene: NA; v_gene: TRBV27; abundance: once; CDR3aa: CASRIVASTYNSPLHF; CDR3nt: TGTGCCAGCAGAATAGTCGCGAGCACCTATAATTCACCCCTCCACTTT
j_gene: TRBJ1-6; d_gene: TRBD1; v_gene: TRBV14; abundance: NA; CDR3aa: CASSYGTANSPLHF; CDR3nt: TGTGCCAGCAGCTATGGGACAGCGAATTCACCCCTCCACTTT
j_gene: TRBJ1-1; d_gene: NA; v_gene: TRBV10-1; abundance: NA; CDR3aa: CASSEGDVWTEAFF; CDR3nt: TGCGCCAGCAGTGAAGGGGATGTTTGGACTGAAGCTTTCTTT
j_gene: TRBJ1-2; d_gene: NA; v_gene: TRBV9; abundance: NA; CDR3aa: CASSVGPGGYGYTF; CDR3nt: TGTGCCAGCAGCGTTGGGCCCGGGGGCTATGGCTACACCTTC